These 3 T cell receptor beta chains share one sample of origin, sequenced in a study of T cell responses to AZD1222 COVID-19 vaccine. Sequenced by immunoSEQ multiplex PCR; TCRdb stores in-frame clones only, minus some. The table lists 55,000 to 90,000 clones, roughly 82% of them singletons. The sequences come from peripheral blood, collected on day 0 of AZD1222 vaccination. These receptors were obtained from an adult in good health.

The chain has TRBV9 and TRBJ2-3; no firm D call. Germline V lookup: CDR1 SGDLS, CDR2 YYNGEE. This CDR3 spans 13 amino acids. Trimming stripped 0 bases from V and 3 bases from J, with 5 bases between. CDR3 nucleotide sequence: TGTGCCAGCAGCGTAGGTGGGACAGATACGCAGTATTTT. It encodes CASSVGGTDTQYF.

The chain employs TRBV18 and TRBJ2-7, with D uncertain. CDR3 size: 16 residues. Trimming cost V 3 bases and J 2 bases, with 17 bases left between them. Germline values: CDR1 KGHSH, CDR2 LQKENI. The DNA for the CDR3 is TGTGCCAGCTCACCGGTACCAGGAACAGATGCCTACGAGCAGTACTTC. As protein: CASSPVPGTDAYEQYF.

CDR3 bases: TGTGCCAGCAGTTGGGGACTAGCGGGGACAAGCACAGATACGCAGTATTTT. Residues: CASSWGLAGTSTDTQYF. V usage is TRBV28 and J usage is TRBJ2-3; 13 nucleotides agree with TRBD2. The CDR3 consists of 17 residues. V gave up 4 bases and J gave up 0 bases; unmatched junction bases: 4. The germline V gene encodes CDR1 MDHEN and CDR2 SYDVKM.